The present T cell receptor (beta chain) was sequenced within a study of shared clonotypes between healthy human individuals. In the study overall: The plates for each donor numbered three CD4 naive, three CD4 memory, two CD8 naive and one CD8 memory. General study findings and limits: Naive subsets usually exceeded memory subsets in estimated richness.

Libraries were prepared by immunoSEQ multiplex PCR; TCRdb keeps only in-frame clonotypes and omits some of them. Altogether roughly 520,000 clones are present, 90% to 97% being singletons, with the ten largest covering 0.064%. The CDR3 covers 14 residues. Germline loops: CDR1 MDHEN, CDR2 SYDVKM. The V gene lost 6 bases and the J gene lost 3 bases, with 15 bases spanning the gap. Donors comprised only Caucasian adults living in Nashville, Tennessee. Details on this clone: What it binds is unknown.

J is TRBJ2-7 and V is TRBV28, with D maybe TRBD1 (5 bases). The receptor was isolated from a woman under 40 in good health. The sample consisted of naive CD4+ T cells sorted from blood. The subset denotes: CD45RA+ positively selected. CDR3 sequence reads: CASRQGASHYEQYF. CDR3 nucleotides: TGTGCCAGCAGACAAGGGGCCAGCCACTACGAGCAGTACTTC. Drawing the rest from reference TRBV28 and TRBJ2-7, the complete variable domain is DVKVTQSSRYLVKRTGEKVFLECVQDMDHENMFWYRQDPGLGLRLIYFSYDVKMKEKGDIPEGYSVSREKKERFSLILESASTNQTSMYLCASRQGASHYEQYFGPGTRLTVT.